Listed below are T cell receptor beta chains from one sample, sequenced in a study of PD-1 blockade in classical Hodgkin lymphoma. The assay was immunoSEQ multiplex PCR, and TCRdb's table has in-frame clones only and misses some. The sample gives about 97,000 clones, roughly 83% of which show up once; 9.5% to 15% is in the top ten. Sequencing used peripheral blood mononuclear cells (PBMCs), obtained at baseline. The receptors originated from a human donor with classical Hodgkin lymphoma. Both conserved end residues are part of each CDR3. The order of the fields is V gene, clone size, D gene, J gene, CDR3 DNA, CDR3 protein. The D gene is left open where the match is weak. Only part of the rows carry a size: once, few, many, or a class if the clone is expanded.

TRBV29-1	-	-	TRBJ2-1	TGCAGCGCTGGACTCAGGGTATTTGACAATGAGCAGTTCTTC	CSAGLRVFDNEQFF
TRBV5-1	-	-	TRBJ2-2	TGCGCCAGCAGCTTGGAGGGTTCCCCGAACCGGGCCACCGGGGAGCTGTTTTTT	CASSLEGSPNRATGELFF
TRBV7-2	-	-	TRBJ2-5	TGTGCCAGCAGTTCATACCGGGGGACCCAGTACTTC	CASSSYRGTQYF
TRBV18	once	TRBD1	TRBJ2-7	TGTGCCAGCTCACCAGGGACAGGGGGAACATGGGAGCAGTACTTC	CASSPGTGGTWEQYF
TRBV13	once	TRBD2	TRBJ2-2	TGTGCCAGCAGCTTCCTTACGGGAGGCCCCACCGGGGAGCTGTTTTTT	CASSFLTGGPTGELFF
TRBV25-1	-	-	TRBJ2-5	TGTGCCAGCAGTGAATGGGGACATATAATGTACTTC	CASSEWGHIMYF
TRBV2	-	TRBD1	TRBJ2-7	TGTGCCAGTTGGGACAGGGGGCGGTACGAGCAGTACTTC	CASWDRGRYEQYF
TRBV4-3	-	-	TRBJ2-1	TGCGCCAGCAGCCAAGATTTCTACAATGAGCAGTTCTTC	CASSQDFYNEQFF
TRBV19	few	-	TRBJ1-3	TGTGCCAGTGGACATTCTGGAAACACCATATATTTT	CASGHSGNTIYF
TRBV2	-	-	TRBJ2-7	TGTGCCAGCAGACCCGTCTCCTACGAGCAGTACTTC	CASRPVSYEQYF
TRBV5-5	-	-	TRBJ2-5	TGTGCCAGCAGCTTCATACAAGAGACCCAGTACTTC	CASSFIQETQYF
TRBV19	-	-	TRBJ2-1	TGTGCCAGTAGTAAGACAGCGGAAAGCTCCTACAATGAGCAGTTCTTC	CASSKTAESSYNEQFF
TRBV7-9	-	-	TRBJ2-7	TGTGCCAGCAGCTTAGGGGGACACGAGGGCTCCTACGAGCAGTACTTC	CASSLGGHEGSYEQYF
TRBV2	once	-	TRBJ2-2	TGTGCCAGCACCCGGGCGCGGGGCCCGAACACCGGGGAGCTGTTTTTT	CASTRARGPNTGELFF
TRBV19	-	-	TRBJ1-4	TGTGCCAGTACCCCACAAGGGAGGGAAAATGAAAAACTGTTTTTT	CASTPQGRENEKLFF
TRBV6-5	-	-	TRBJ2-3	TGTGCCAGCAGTTACGGAGCTAGTAGCACAGATACGCAGTATTTT	CASSYGASSTDTQYF
TRBV7-2	-	-	TRBJ2-1	TGTGCCAGCAGCTTAGCGTGGACGGATACGCACAATGAGCAGTTCTTC	CASSLAWTDTHNEQFF
TRBV19	-	TRBD2	TRBJ2-2	TGTGCCAGTAGTCCCCGAAGGACTAGCCCCGGGGAGCTGTTTTTT	CASSPRRTSPGELFF
TRBV7-9	few	-	TRBJ2-2	TGTGCCAGCAGCCCCGCCGGGGCAGGGAACACCGGGGAGCTGTTTTTT	CASSPAGAGNTGELFF
TRBV5-1	-	TRBD1	TRBJ1-2	TGCGCCAGCAGCTCCGGGACAGCCCTTGGCTACACCTTC	CASSSGTALGYTF
TRBV11-2	-	TRBD1	TRBJ2-7	TGTGCCAGCAGCTCTTCAGGGGGTTACTCCTACGAGCAGTACTTC	CASSSSGGYSYEQYF
TRBV2	-	TRBD1	TRBJ2-1	TGTGCCAGCACCCGGGACAGGTCCCACAATGAGCAGTTCTTC	CASTRDRSHNEQFF
TRBV5-1	once	-	TRBJ1-2	TGCGCCAGCAGCTTGGCCAGGGACTATGGCTACACCTTC	CASSLARDYGYTF
TRBV10-3	-	-	TRBJ2-1	TGTGCCATCAGTGAGTCGGTGACTAGTGTTGGTGAGCAGTTCTTC	CAISESVTSVGEQFF
TRBV19	-	-	TRBJ2-2	TGTGCCAGTAGTATACGGGGTGCCGGGGAGCTGTTTTTT	CASSIRGAGELFF
TRBV7-9	-	-	TRBJ2-1	TGTGCCAGCAGCTTAAGACAGGCCAATCTCGCAGTTTACAATGAGCAGTTCTTC	CASSLRQANLAVYNEQFF
TRBV7-8	-	-	TRBJ2-1	TGTGCCAGCAGCCTGGGGGGCGTTAGCTCCTACAATGAGCAGTTCTTC	CASSLGGVSSYNEQFF
TRBV7-9	-	-	TRBJ2-1	TGTGCCAGCAGCTTAATTTTGGGGGACTACAATGAGCAGTTCTTC	CASSLILGDYNEQFF
TRBV6-5	-	-	TRBJ2-3	TGTGCCAGCAGTTACGTCCAGGGAAGCACAGATACGCAGTATTTT	CASSYVQGSTDTQYF
TRBV6-4	-	-	TRBJ2-2	TGTGCCAGCAGTGCAACCGCCCGAACCGGGGAGCTGTTTTTT	CASSATARTGELFF
TRBV9	-	-	TRBJ2-7	TGTGCCAGCAGCGTATGGGACCGTACCGGTGAGCAGTACTTC	CASSVWDRTGEQYF
TRBV15	-	-	TRBJ2-5	TGTGCCACCAGCAGAGGGCTGCAAGAGACCCAGTACTTC	CATSRGLQETQYF
TRBV7-9	-	TRBD2	TRBJ2-7	TGTGCCACCTTCAGAGCGGGAGGGCCCTACGAGCAGTACTTC	CATFRAGGPYEQYF